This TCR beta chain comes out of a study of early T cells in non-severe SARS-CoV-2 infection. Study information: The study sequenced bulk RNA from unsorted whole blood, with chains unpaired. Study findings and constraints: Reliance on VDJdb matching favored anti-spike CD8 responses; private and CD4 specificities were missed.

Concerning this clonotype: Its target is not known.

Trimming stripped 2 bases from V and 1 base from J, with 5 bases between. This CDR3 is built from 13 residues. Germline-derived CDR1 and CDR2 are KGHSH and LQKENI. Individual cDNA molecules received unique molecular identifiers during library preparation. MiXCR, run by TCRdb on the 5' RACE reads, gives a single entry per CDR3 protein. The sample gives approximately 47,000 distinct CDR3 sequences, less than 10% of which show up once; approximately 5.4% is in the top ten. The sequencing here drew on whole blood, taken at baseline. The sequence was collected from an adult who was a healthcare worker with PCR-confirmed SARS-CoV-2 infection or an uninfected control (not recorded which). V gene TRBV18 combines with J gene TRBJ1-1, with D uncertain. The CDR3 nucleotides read TGTGCCAGCTCACCAGGAGAGAACACTGAAGCTTTCTTT. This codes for CASSPGENTEAFF.